The 10 T cell receptor beta chains listed next were all sequenced from one sample in a study of OX40 agonist ivuxolimab in advanced cancers. Sequencing used immunoSEQ multiplex PCR; TCRdb keeps in-frame clones, though not all of them. In the table there are roughly 70,000 clones, around 83% of which are singletons. Sequenced here: CD4+ or CD8+ T cells sorted from blood, sampled in a trial of the OX40 agonist ivuxolimab. All receptors come from an adult with an advanced solid tumor such as melanoma, head and neck, liver or kidney cancer.

The J gene is TRBJ1-1, the V gene TRBV7-9, with D unresolved. In germline, CDR1 is SEHNR, CDR2 FQNEAQ (reference sequence). This CDR3 comprises 12 residues. Trimming left V 8 bases short and J 6 bases short, with 13 bases between. The CDR3, as DNA: TGTGCCAGCGATCCCAGCACCTCTGAAGCTTTCTTT. Its translation is CASDPSTSEAFF.

This clone was detected once. This chain joins TRBV19 and TRBJ1-2, with D tentatively TRBD1 (5 bases). From germline, CDR1 is LNHDA and CDR2 SQIVND (reference sequence). Trimming removed 2 bases at V and 4 bases at J, with 8 bases between. There are 13 residues in the CDR3. CDR3 bases: TGTGCCAGTAGTATACGACAGATCTATGGCTACACCTTC. Amino acids: CASSIRQIYGYTF.

The genes are TRBV5-4 and TRBJ2-7, with 9 positions matching TRBD2. Trimming took 4 bases from V and 6 from J; bases not matched to a gene: 8. The CDR3 is 14 residues long. From germline, CDR1 is SGHNT and CDR2 YYREEE (reference sequence). Written as DNA, the CDR3 is TGTGCCAGCAGCCCTGGTGCGGGAGGGCGCGAGCAGTACTTC. This translates into CASSPGAGGREQYF.

The rearrangement joins TRBV6-6 to TRBJ2-5; D uncertain. This CDR3 contains 13 residues. The ends were cut back, 2 bases at V and 4 bases at J, with 8 bases in the middle. Germline V lookup: CDR1 MNHNY, CDR2 SVGAGI (reference sequence). CDR3 bases: TGTGCCAGCAGTTACGTGAATCGAGAGACCCAGTACTTC. Translating it yields CASSYVNRETQYF.

The chain employs TRBV2 and TRBJ1-5; 9 bases agree with TRBD1. CDR3 length: 15 amino acids. With V trimmed by 8 bases and J by 5 bases, 10 bases remained unmatched. The germline V gene encodes CDR1 SNHLY and CDR2 FYNNEI. The CDR3 protein is CASGLSGQGYQPQHF. The CDR3 DNA reads as TGTGCCAGCGGCCTCTCGGGACAGGGATATCAGCCCCAGCATTTT.

This sequence joins TRBV2 and TRBJ1-6; 10 bases agree with TRBD1. The CDR3 loop spans 17 amino acids. The germline V gene encodes CDR1 SNHLY and CDR2 FYNNEI. V shed 7 bases and J 0 bases; nucleotides not matched to a gene: 6. The CDR3 spells CASTGQGFSSYNSPLHF. The CDR3 nucleotides are TGTGCCAGCACGGGACAGGGGTTTAGCTCCTATAATTCACCCCTCCACTTT.

Here the CDR3 reads CASSLTRGRTYGYTF. CDR3 coding DNA: TGTGCCAGCAGCTTAACCAGGGGGCGAACCTATGGCTACACCTTC. The rearrangement joins TRBV7-2 to TRBJ1-2; 8 nucleotides agree with TRBD1. This CDR3 region has 15 residues. Germline V gene lookup returns CDR1 SGHTA and CDR2 FQGNSA. J was trimmed by 4 bases and V by 2 bases; bases with no gene match: 6.

This clone was detected only once. The chain combines TRBV19 with TRBJ2-2; maybe TRBD1 (6 bases). CDR3 length equals 15 residues. V was cut by 7 bases and J by 5 bases, with 17 bases left in between. Looked up from germline, CDR1 is LNHDA and CDR2 is SQIVND (reference sequence). The CDR3 protein is CASTMDHRATGELFF. The CDR3 DNA sequence: TGTGCCAGTACTATGGACCACAGGGCGACCGGGGAGCTGTTTTTT.

The V call is TRBV7-9, the J call TRBJ1-2; 7 nucleotides match TRBD1. Per the germline V gene, CDR1 is SEHNR and CDR2 is FQNEAQ (reference sequence). CDR3 length: 13 amino acids. The J segment lost 7 bases and the V segment lost 5 bases, leaving 7 bases of the junction unmatched. CDR3 DNA: TGTGCCAGCAGCCCAGAGGGGGCGGGTGGCTACACCTTC. Protein product: CASSPEGAGGYTF.

This chain uses TRBV7-6 with TRBJ2-2; 10 positions match TRBD2. From germline, CDR1 is SGHVS and CDR2 FNYEAQ. V lost 2 bases to trimming and J lost 6 bases; unmatched junction nucleotides: 3. The CDR3 has 15 amino acids. CDR3 DNA: TGTGCCAGCAGCTTAAAAGCGGGGGGGCCCGGGGAGCTGTTTTTT. Translating it yields CASSLKAGGPGELFF. Based on the CDR3 plus reference TRBV7-6 and TRBJ2-2, the full variable domain is GAGVSQSPRYKVTKRGQDVALRCDPISGHVSLYWYRQALGQGPEFLTYFNYEAQQDKSGLPNDRFSAERPEGSISTLTIQRTEQRDSAMYRCASSLKAGGPGELFFGEGSRLTVL.